This TCR beta chain was documented in a study of blood T cell repertoires in COVID-19. The germline CDR1 and CDR2 sequences are ENHRY and SYGVKD. The CDR3 has 16 amino acids. V was trimmed by 5 bases and J by 0 bases, leaving 15 bases between them. As processed by the authors: Amplifying reference gene primers gave estimates of nucleated cell counts. Measured with immunoSEQ multiplex PCR; TCRdb has only the in-frame clones, and not every one. V and J calls and clone size are copied from that table; D and trimming were computed from the DNA. The sample contains about 480,000 clones, nearly 90% of which appear only once.

The sequencing sample was made of PBMCs or T cells enriched from blood (not recorded which). The chain links TRBV10-3 to TRBJ2-3; the D gene is possibly TRBD1 (6 bases). This receptor was obtained from a woman in her late teens or twenties with acute COVID-19. CDR3 protein: CAISTGNPTSTDTQYF. The DNA for the CDR3 is TGTGCCATCAGTACAGGGAACCCGACTAGCACAGATACGCAGTATTTT.